This T cell receptor beta chain derives from a study of tumor-infiltrating lymphocytes in oesophageal squamous cell carcinoma. The CDR3 consists of 11 residues. The V and J ends lost 6 bases and 3 bases respectively, with 4 bases between them. TCRdb ran MiXCR on the PCR reads and lists one entry per CDR3 protein. This table has tens of thousands of distinct CDR3 sequences, 35% to 45% appearing once. This chain links TRBV12-3 or TRBV12-4 with TRBJ2-3; D is unclear. The source is a male donor with esophageal squamous cell carcinoma. Sequenced input: esophageal tumor tissue. The CDR3 reads CASRLTDTQYF. CDR3 DNA sequence: TGTGCCAGCAGGCTGACAGATACGCAGTATTTT.